This T cell receptor (beta chain) comes out of a study of T cells after yellow fever vaccination (dated by TCRdb to about 2019). For the wider study: Libraries from fractions with low cell numbers were prepared with the SMART-Seq v4 Ultra Low Input RNA kit. To follow T-cell clones before and after both primary and booster YFV17D yellow fever vaccination, bulk TCR alpha and beta repertoires underwent longitudinal sequencing. The cohort comprised two healthy male donors, one aged 18 to 30 and one aged 30 to 40 years. Bulk PBMC replicates and cell subsets were isolated from blood drawn at multiple timepoints before and after both primary and secondary immunization. The study at large found these results: A small share of clonotypes was detected in both CD4 and CD8 compartments, with the overlap likely arising from convergent recombination. After the booster, most clones that had expanded after primary vaccination were detected again (around 96% of CD4 and around nine tenths of CD8), suggesting broad maintenance of memory. Computational filtering was required because FACS-sorted repertoires could contain abundant contaminating clonotypes from the bulk population. Because the study included only a couple of donors, the extent to which the findings can be generalized is limited. The secondary T-cell response was found to be weaker but faster than the primary response, with a peak reached on day 5 rather than on day 15.

CDR1 and CDR2 were assigned from the germline V gene as MNHNS and SASEGT. Relative to germline, V is 7 bases shorter and J is 7 bases shorter, with 20 bases between their ends. From its cysteine to its phenylalanine, the CDR3 spans 14 amino acids. Of the read, only the CDR3 DNA is kept; its 42 bases are in frame from base 1. Points on this clonotype: Its antigen specificity is not known. Base qualities were left out, and no much larger clone turns up one base away.

TCR cDNA was synthesized by 5'RACE template switching, through which a universal primer site and unique molecular identifiers were introduced. cDNA synthesis was primed from both the TCR alpha and TCR beta constant segments. Two PCR steps were used to amplify libraries, with sample barcodes and sequencing adapters being added in the second step. Sequencing of libraries was done on Illumina HiSeq 2500 (2x100 bp) or NovaSeq (2x150 bp). In the original analysis: MIGEC was used to demultiplex reads and collapse the reads into UMI consensus sequences, and MiXCR was used for V(D)J alignment. Clonotypes responding to the vaccine were identified with edgeR on replicate PBMC samples, with the criteria of FDR below 0.01 and a log2 fold change above 5 up to day 15. Bulk clonotypes were assigned CD4 or CD8 identity according to which sequenced CD4 or CD8 repertoire held them at higher abundance. TCRdb trimmed the raw reads at Q25, called clones with MiXCR and kept productive beta chains. Rows with a matching CDR3 protein are joined into one entry that keeps the most common DNA and genes. TCRdb, not the original authors, processed these V and J calls. The sample data list about 260,000 distinct CDR3 sequences, and 10% to 15% of these were observed just once. The top ten clones comprise 0.5% to 0.6% of the sample.

The treatment or condition label, read with the paper, signifies: live attenuated yellow fever vaccine strain. PBMCs were isolated from peripheral blood using a standard Ficoll-Paque protocol. Dynabeads CD4 and CD8 positive selection kits were used to isolate CD4 and CD8 T-cell fractions. TriZol was used to extract RNA from bulk PBMCs, from CD4 and CD8 fractions, and from dextramer-positive and dextramer-negative fractions. This sequence originates from a man aged 25 to 40 who received the YFV17D yellow fever vaccine. This receptor chain uses TRBV6-1 and TRBJ2-7; the D gene cannot be named for sure. The material was CD4+ T cells sorted from PBMCs, obtained 45 days after the yellow fever booster vaccination. Here the CDR3 is given as CASKIGVASREQYF. The bases read TGTGCCAGCAAGATTGGGGTGGCCTCACGGGAGCAGTACTTC.